This TCR beta chain was captured by sequencing in a study of OX40 agonist ivuxolimab in advanced cancers. Study information: In this trial design, patients received ivuxolimab intravenously at 0.01 to 10 mg/kg every 2 weeks. Those treated in dose escalation had hepatocellular carcinoma, melanoma, renal cell cancer or head and neck cancer.

TCRdb keeps only in-frame clones here, not all; method: immunoSEQ multiplex PCR. The sample carries about 64,000 clones, roughly 80% recorded once. Baseline was the first blood sampling point, followed by cycle 4 day 1 and cycle 7 day 1. Germline CDR1 is MNHEY and CDR2 is SMNVEV (reference sequence). The CDR3 loop spans 16 amino acids. Germline trimming cut 5 bases from V and 3 bases from J; bases unmatched to any gene: 12. The chain carries TRBV27 and TRBJ1-2; TRBD1 matches at 7 bases. The receptor was isolated from an adult with an advanced solid tumor such as melanoma, head and neck, liver or kidney cancer. Sequencing used CD4+ or CD8+ T cells sorted from blood, obtained in a trial of the OX40 agonist ivuxolimab. CDR3 sequence (DNA): TGTGCCAGCAGTCGGGGCAGGGGGTCGTTTTACTATGGCTACACCTTC. Translated: CASSRGRGSFYYGYTF.